The T cell receptor (beta chain) under discussion was sequenced for a study of cytotoxic CD8 clonotypes in ibrutinib-treated CLL. The overall study: Among patients, some 25 responded partially and 2 completely; around 14 then stayed remitted and some 12 progressed after median around 70 months. Broader study findings: A rise in clonality was seen at ibrutinib response, and a fall back toward baseline was seen at progression.

CDR3 size: 16 residues. V lost 0 bases and J 6 bases, leaving 18 bases between the germline ends. The germline gives CDR1 SGHDT, CDR2 YYEEEE. The source of around 1.8 micrograms of genomic DNA for TCR beta libraries was cryopreserved PBMCs. Some clones are missing from TCRdb's copy, which holds only in-frame ones; the method was immunoSEQ multiplex PCR. The sample includes approximately 120,000 clones, around four fifths seen only once; the top ten take roughly 3.5%. As regards this clone: Its antigen is as yet unknown.

The material was PBMCs, obtained after 24 months of ibrutinib treatment. The sequence was collected from a human donor with chronic lymphocytic leukemia. This rearrangement joins TRBV5-6 to TRBJ1-1; TRBD1 might be the D (5 bases). CDR3 residues: CASSLGPQGGGSEAFF. CDR3 in DNA: TGTGCCAGCAGCTTGGGCCCTCAGGGTGGCGGGTCTGAAGCTTTCTTT.